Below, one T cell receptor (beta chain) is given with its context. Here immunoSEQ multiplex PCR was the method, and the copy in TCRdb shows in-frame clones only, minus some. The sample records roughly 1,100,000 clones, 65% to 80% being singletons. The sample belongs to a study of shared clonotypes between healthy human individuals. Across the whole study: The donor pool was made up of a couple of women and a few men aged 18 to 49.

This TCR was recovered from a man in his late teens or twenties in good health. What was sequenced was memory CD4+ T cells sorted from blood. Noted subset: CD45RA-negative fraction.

In DNA, the CDR3 is TGTGCCAGCAGCCCGGGAGACAGCCCTACCGGGGAGCTGTTTTTT. Amino acids: CASSPGDSPTGELFF. The chain has TRBV5-4 and TRBJ2-2; maybe TRBD2 (6 bases). The CDR3 is 15 amino acids. Deletions cut 4 bases from V and 5 bases from J, with 15 bases between. Germline V gene lookup returns CDR1 SGHNT and CDR2 YYREEE (reference sequence).